This T cell receptor (beta chain) was recovered during a study of shared clonotypes between healthy human individuals. Study-wide background: Donors had three CD4 naive, three CD4 memory, two CD8 naive and one CD8 memory plate apiece. Study conclusions and caveats: Sharing across four donors was seen in about 5% of naive CD4 clonotypes.

The method was immunoSEQ multiplex PCR; TCRdb's version includes in-frame clones alone and lacks a portion of them. Here the sample spans 550,000 to 800,000 clones, about 90% being singletons. Regarding this clone: The antigen remains undetermined.

Germline V lookup: CDR1 SEHNR, CDR2 FQNEAQ (reference sequence). V was shortened by 2 bases and J by 5 bases, with 15 bases between the two germline ends. The CDR3 covers 15 residues. The sample was memory CD8+ T cells from PBMCs. Subset: CD45RO+ cells pooled with CCR7-negative TemRA cells. The source is a man aged 18 to 35 in good health. Some clones in this sample may be carry-over from other donors' samples. The chain employs TRBV7-9 and TRBJ2-5; TRBD2 is a possible D gene (5 bases). CDR3 DNA sequence: TGTGCCAGCAGCTTACGAGGTCGTGGGAGCGAGACCCAGTACTTC. The encoded protein is CASSLRGRGSETQYF. The complete variable domain, with remaining parts taken from reference TRBV7-9 and TRBJ2-5, reads DTGVSQNPRHKITKRGQNVTFRCDPISEHNRLYWYRQTLGQGPEFLTYFQNEAQLEKSRLLSDRFSAERPKGSFSTLEIQRTEQGDSAMYLCASSLRGRGSETQYFGPGTRLLVL.